This is a list of T cell receptor beta chains from one sample in a study of cytomegalovirus exposure and HLA in healthy donors. Produced via immunoSEQ multiplex PCR; TCRdb's table is partial and in-frame only. This table holds roughly 160,000 clones, around three quarters found once. Input material: PBMCs. These receptor sequences come from a woman in her fifties or sixties in good health and CMV-seropositive. Both conserved end residues are part of each CDR3. A D gene is named only where the DNA matches it firmly. A row's size may be missing; if present it is once, few, many or a size class.

CDR3aa,CDR3nt,abundance,j_gene,d_gene,v_gene
CASSFYRAGRPDTQYF,TGTGCCAGCAGTTTTTACCGGGCAGGGCGGCCAGATACGCAGTATTTT,NA,TRBJ2-3,NA,TRBV28
CASSLGLSSGANVLTF,TGTGCCAGCAGCTTAGGACTGAGCTCTGGGGCCAACGTCCTGACTTTC,NA,TRBJ2-6,NA,TRBV7-9
CASSVDSGRGETQYF,TGTGCCAGCAGCGTAGATAGCGGGAGGGGGGAGACCCAGTACTTC,few,TRBJ2-5,TRBD2,TRBV9
CSSTSGGDTQYF,TGTTCCAGCACGTCCGGGGGTGATACGCAGTATTTT,NA,TRBJ2-3,NA,TRBV7-9
CASVDRGDQPQHF,TGTGCCAGCGTCGACAGGGGCGATCAGCCCCAGCATTTT,once,TRBJ1-5,TRBD1,TRBV7-2
CASSPSYQADSPLHF,TGTGCCAGCTCACCCTCATATCAGGCCGATTCACCCCTCCACTTT,NA,TRBJ1-6,NA,TRBV18
CSVGRLAGEEQYF,TGCAGCGTTGGACGGCTAGCGGGGGAAGAGCAGTACTTC,NA,TRBJ2-7,TRBD2,TRBV29-1
CASSLNRGSYEQYF,TGTGCCAGCAGTTTAAACAGGGGGTCCTACGAGCAGTACTTC,NA,TRBJ2-7,TRBD1,TRBV28
CASRTHREGNTIYF,TGTGCCAGTAGAACCCACAGGGAGGGGAACACCATATATTTT,once,TRBJ1-3,NA,TRBV19
CASSVSSGNNEQFF,TGTGCCAGCAGCGTGTCTAGCGGGAACAATGAGCAGTTCTTC,NA,TRBJ2-1,TRBD2,TRBV7-6